These 25 T cell receptor beta chains were all obtained from the same sample, sequenced in a study of blood T cell repertoires in COVID-19. TCRdb's copy holds only in-frame clones and misses some; the assay was immunoSEQ multiplex PCR. The sample includes fewer than 350,000 clones, approximately 91% of them seen just once. The sequenced material came from PBMCs or T cells enriched from blood (not recorded which). The receptor set was obtained from a middle-aged woman with acute COVID-19.

The chain has TRBV9 and TRBJ1-4; 7 bases are a match to TRBD1. Germline loops: CDR1 SGDLS, CDR2 YYNGEE. This CDR3 has 14 amino acids. The junction had 6 bases not matched to a gene; V was cut back by 3 bases and J by 7 bases. Here the CDR3 reads CASSATGYGEKLFF. The CDR3 DNA is TGTGCCAGCAGCGCGACAGGGTACGGTGAAAAACTGTTTTTT. Looking up the rest from reference TRBV9 and TRBJ1-4 gives the full variable domain: DSGVTQTPKHLITATGQRVTLRCSPRSGDLSVYWYQQSLDQGLQFLIQYYNGEERAKGNILERFSAQQFPDLHSELNLSSLELGDSALYFCASSATGYGEKLFFGSGTQLSVL.

The rearrangement links TRBV11-2 to TRBJ1-3; maybe TRBD1 (6 bases). Germline values: CDR1 SGHAT, CDR2 FQNNGV. Trimming shortened V by 4 bases and J by 0 bases, and 13 bases separated the two germline ends. The CDR3 consists of 16 residues. The CDR3 DNA is TGTGCCAGCAGCTACGGACAGAGACCCTCTGGAAACACCATATATTTT. Its protein is CASSYGQRPSGNTIYF.

The J gene is TRBJ1-1, the V gene TRBV30; no reliable D call. CDR1 and CDR2 (germline): GTSNPN, SVGIG (reference sequence). CDR3 length equals 13 residues. The V and J ends lost 4 bases and 0 bases respectively, with 9 bases between them. The CDR3 DNA is TGTGCCTGGAAGTTCGGGATGAACACTGAAGCTTTCTTT. Its translation: CAWKFGMNTEAFF.

The chain uses TRBV6-1 and TRBJ1-5; possible D gene TRBD1, 5 bases. The CDR3 runs to 14 residues. Trimming cost V 1 base and J 6 bases, with 10 bases left between them. CDR1 is MNHNS and CDR2 is SASEGT in the germline V gene. CDR3 DNA: TGTGCCAGCAGTGAAGGGGGCTGGGGTCAGCCCCAGCATTTT. This sequence encodes CASSEGGWGQPQHF.

The genes are TRBV16 and TRBJ1-2, with D maybe TRBD1 (6 bases). CDR3 length: 15 residues. Germline values: CDR1 KGHSY, CDR2 FQNENV. Trimming stripped 3 bases from V and 7 bases from J, with 18 bases between. CDR3 amino acids: CASSHWDTLGSGYTF. The CDR3 region has the DNA TGTGCCAGCAGCCACTGGGACACCCTAGGTAGTGGCTACACCTTC.

V gene TRBV19 combines with J gene TRBJ2-5, with 8 bases identical to TRBD2. In germline, CDR1 is LNHDA, CDR2 SQIVND (reference sequence). The J segment lost 7 bases and the V segment lost 5 bases, leaving 9 bases of the junction unmatched. This CDR3 spans 14 amino acids. CDR3 residues: CASSGTRAVGTQYF. CDR3 sequence (DNA): TGTGCCAGTAGTGGGACTAGAGCGGTCGGGACCCAGTACTTC.

This chain links TRBV7-9 with TRBJ2-2; 7 bases agree with TRBD2. The V gene end was trimmed by 6 bases and the J gene end by 7 bases; junction bases not matched to a gene: 11. The germline gives CDR1 SEHNR, CDR2 FQNEAQ (reference sequence). This CDR3 is built from 15 residues. CDR3 region: CASSPGSSGGGELFF. CDR3 sequence (DNA): TGTGCCAGCAGTCCGGGCTCCTCGGGAGGCGGGGAGCTGTTTTTT.

The genes are TRBV18 and TRBJ2-6; TRBD1 is a possible D gene (6 bases). Germline lookup yields CDR1 KGHSH and CDR2 LQKENI. The CDR3 has 14 residues. V was trimmed by 3 bases and J by 9 bases, leaving 12 bases between them. The CDR3 sequence: CASSPGTKNNVLTF. As DNA, the CDR3 is TGTGCCAGCTCACCCGGGACAAAAAACAACGTCCTGACTTTC.

The count of this clone is one. This sequence joins TRBV11-2 and TRBJ2-3, with a possible D match to TRBD2 (5 bases). The germline gives CDR1 SGHAT, CDR2 FQNNGV. The V gene lost 1 base and the J gene lost 8 bases, with 13 bases spanning the gap. This CDR3 region has 14 residues. The CDR3 sequence: CASSLGEGRGTQYF. The CDR3 DNA reads TGTGCCAGCAGCTTAGGAGAAGGGAGAGGTACGCAGTATTTT.

V is TRBV24-1 and J is TRBJ2-2, with 10 bases fitting TRBD2. Germline trimming cut 4 bases from V and 8 bases from J; bases unmatched to any gene: 12. The CDR3 contains 17 residues. The germline CDR1 and CDR2 sequences are KGHDR and SFDVKD. Here the CDR3 DNA reads TGTGCCACCAGTGAATGGCGGGCTAGCGGGAGTGTGGGGGAGCTGTTTTTT. Translation gives CATSEWRASGSVGELFF.

V usage is TRBV11-2 and J usage is TRBJ2-7, with a tentative D call TRBD1 (5 bases). Trimming took 2 bases from V and 7 from J, leaving 15 bases between them. Germline V CDR1 and CDR2: SGHAT, FQNNGV. CDR3 length: 14 residues. Here the CDR3 DNA reads TGTGCCAGCAGCTTAAGGGGTTTCGAGAGGGAGCAGTACTTC. Protein product: CASSLRGFEREQYF.

CDR3 protein: CATSDLWDRNYNEQFF. The DNA of the CDR3 is TGTGCCACCAGTGATTTGTGGGACAGGAACTACAATGAGCAGTTCTTC. The chain couples TRBV24-1 to TRBJ2-1; TRBD1 aligns across 8 bases. This CDR3 contains 16 residues. Germline lookup yields CDR1 KGHDR and CDR2 SFDVKD. After removal of 0 bases from V and 3 bases from J, the junction contained 3 bases not matched to a gene.

The chain recombines TRBV13 with TRBJ1-1; D is possibly TRBD1 (6 bases). This CDR3 comprises 14 residues. CDR1 and CDR2 (germline): PRHDT, FYEKMQ (reference sequence). Trimming cost V 1 base and J 5 bases, with 11 bases left between them. The CDR3: CASSLEGVRTEAFF. CDR3 coding DNA: TGTGCCAGCAGCTTAGAGGGGGTACGGACTGAAGCTTTCTTT.

This chain uses TRBV9 with TRBJ2-1, with 10 bases matching TRBD2. V was pared by 4 bases and J by 7 bases, with 11 bases of the junction left unmatched. CDR3 length equals 16 residues. Germline CDR1 is SGDLS and CDR2 is YYNGEE. The CDR3 sequence is CASSPRSGRAVNEQFF. CDR3 nucleotides: TGTGCCAGCAGCCCGAGGAGCGGGAGGGCCGTGAATGAGCAGTTCTTC.

The chain employs TRBV7-9 and TRBJ2-1; 7 bases align to TRBD1. This CDR3 has 16 residues. Germline V CDR1 and CDR2: SEHNR, FQNEAQ (reference sequence). V shed 5 bases, J shed 4 bases, and the junction held 11 bases outside the gene matches. The CDR3 DNA reads as TGTGCCAGCAGCGTACGAGGTGGGGACAGATACAATGAGCAGTTCTTC. Translating it yields CASSVRGGDRYNEQFF.

The rearrangement joins TRBV7-9 to TRBJ1-2; D unclear. The ends were cut back, 11 bases at V and 8 bases at J, with 15 bases in the middle. The CDR3 loop spans 11 amino acids. Germline values: CDR1 SEHNR, CDR2 FQNEAQ (reference sequence). This CDR3 is CASRSGGGYTF. The CDR3 DNA follows: TGTGCCTCGAGGAGTGGCGGGGGCTACACCTTC. Complete variable domain (other parts from reference TRBV7-9 and TRBJ1-2): DTGVSQNPRHKITKRGQNVTFRCDPISEHNRLYWYRQTLGQGPEFLTYFQNEAQLEKSRLLSDRFSAERPKGSFSTLEIQRTEQGDSAMYLCASRSGGGYTFGSGTRLTVV.

This clone was picked up one time. The chain uses TRBV19 and TRBJ2-3; 7 nucleotides line up with TRBD2. CDR1 and CDR2 (germline): LNHDA, SQIVND (reference sequence). The CDR3 extends over 17 amino acids. Trimming at V came to 2 bases and at J to 2 bases, leaving 10 bases not matched to a gene. The CDR3 protein is CASSIQASGTFTDTQYF. CDR3 bases: TGTGCCAGTAGTATACAGGCTAGCGGAACGTTCACAGATACGCAGTATTTT.

J is TRBJ2-7 and V is TRBV2, with TRBD2 matching over 8 bases. Germline CDR1 SNHLY, CDR2 FYNNEI. J lost 4 bases, V lost 6 bases, and 14 bases had no gene match. The CDR3 sequence is 16 residues long. This CDR3 is CASSPGGAGEPYEQYF. Here the CDR3 DNA reads TGTGCCAGCAGCCCGGGGGGGGCGGGAGAGCCTTACGAGCAGTACTTC.

This clone was observed once. V gene TRBV25-1 combines with J gene TRBJ1-2; D is ambiguous. The germline V gene encodes CDR1 MGHDK and CDR2 SYGVNS. V lost 1 base and J lost 8, with 5 bases in between. The CDR3 runs to 11 residues. This CDR3 reads CASSELRGYTF. In nucleotides, the CDR3 is TGTGCCAGCAGTGAATTGAGAGGCTACACCTTC.

V and J are TRBV4-3 and TRBJ2-1; 12 bases are a match to TRBD2. This CDR3 spans 17 amino acids. V was pared by 1 base and J by 2 bases, with 3 bases of the junction left unmatched. Germline CDR1 and CDR2: LGHNA and YSLEER. The CDR3 DNA reads TGCGCCAGCAGCCAAGGACTAGCGGGAGCTACCTACAATGAGCAGTTCTTC. It specifies CASSQGLAGATYNEQFF.

The chain recombines TRBV7-3 with TRBJ2-1; tentative D call: TRBD2 (7 bases). V was clipped by 1 base and J by 10 bases, with 14 bases between them. Germline V gene lookup returns CDR1 SGHTA and CDR2 FQGTGA. CDR3 length equals 14 residues. The CDR3 DNA follows: TGTGCCAGCAGCTTAATTCGGGGAGGGGGAGAGCAGTTCTTC. Protein sequence: CASSLIRGGGEQFF. The full variable domain, completed using reference TRBV7-3 and TRBJ2-1, is GAGVSQTPSNKVTEKGKYVELRCDPISGHTALYWYRQSLGQGPEFLIYFQGTGAADDSGLPNDRFFAVRPEGSVSTLKIQRTERGDSAVYLCASSLIRGGGEQFFGPGTRLTVL.

This clone was seen a single time. The gene calls are TRBV14 and TRBJ1-3; no reliable D call. Germline V gives CDR1 SGHDN, CDR2 FVKESK. The CDR3 has 14 residues. Deletions cut 4 bases from V and 4 bases from J, with 11 bases between. DNA for the CDR3: TGTGCCAGCAGCCTCGCGATGCACGGAAACACCATATATTTT. Translating gives CASSLAMHGNTIYF.

J is TRBJ2-1 and V is TRBV4-3; 7 nucleotides match TRBD1. CDR3 length: 14 residues. J gave up 9 bases and V 1 base, and 6 bases lay outside the gene matches. Germline CDR1 reads LGHNA; CDR2 reads YSLEER. The CDR3 coding sequence is TGCGCCAGCAGCCAAGGAGGGGGCCGGGGTGAGCAGTTCTTC. This gives the protein CASSQGGGRGEQFF.

This clone was detected once. CDR3 region: CASSPAGTSYSDTQYF. The DNA of the CDR3 is TGTGCCAGCTCACCGGCCGGGACTAGTTACTCAGATACGCAGTATTTT. The chain recombines TRBV18 with TRBJ2-3; TRBD2 matches 8 bases. Germline CDR1 reads KGHSH; CDR2 reads LQKENI. The CDR3 consists of 16 residues. Trimming took 3 bases from V and 4 from J; bases not matched to a gene: 9.

The J gene is TRBJ2-1, the V gene TRBV5-1, with 10 bases that match TRBD2. The CDR3 contains 17 residues. Germline assignment: CDR1 SGHRS and CDR2 YFSETQ. J lost 0 bases, V lost 2 bases, and 5 bases had no gene match. The CDR3 loop reads CASSFPQRGGSYNEQFF. The CDR3 DNA reads as TGCGCCAGCAGCTTTCCTCAGCGGGGGGGCTCCTACAATGAGCAGTTCTTC.